This TCR beta chain was retrieved from a study of T cells after yellow fever vaccination. At least ten counts were recorded for this clonotype. This CDR3 comprises 17 residues. Germline CDR1 reads SGHRS; CDR2 reads YFSETQ. V was pared by 2 bases and J by 5 bases, with 22 bases between. Production of TCR cDNA was by 5'RACE template switching, which also added a universal primer site and UMIs. TCRdb ran MiXCR on the 5' RACE reads and lists one entry per CDR3 protein. The data hold about 220,000 distinct CDR3 sequences, with about 3% observed a single time. The chain links TRBV5-1 to TRBJ1-2, with D hard to call. The TCR originated in a man between 18 and 35 years old who received the YFV17D yellow fever vaccine. Sequences were derived from CD4+ T cells sorted from PBMCs, sampled 10 days after the yellow fever booster vaccination. The CDR3 protein is CASSFTPRPERPYGYTF. The CDR3 DNA sequence: TGCGCCAGCAGCTTTACACCTCGGCCGGAAAGACCTTATGGCTACACCTTC. Based on the CDR3 plus reference TRBV5-1 and TRBJ1-2, the full variable domain is KAGVTQTPRYLIKTRGQQVTLSCSPISGHRSVSWYQQTPGQGLQFLFEYFSETQRNKGNFPGRFSGRQFSNSRSEMNVSTLELGDSALYLCASSFTPRPERPYGYTFGSGTRLTVV.